One sample yielded the 14 T cell receptor beta chains listed below, sequenced in a study of CD8+CD57+ T cells in acquired aplastic anemia. Flow cytometry had shown expanded CD8+CD57+ cells in the patients chosen for sequencing. It was genomic DNA that served as the template for profiling TCR beta VDJ and CDR3. Each CDR3 protein is one row after TCRdb ran MiXCR on the reads. The sample includes about 200,000 distinct CDR3 sequences, over 55% of them seen just once. What was sequenced was sorted CD4+, CD8+, or CD8+CD57+ T cells (not recorded which) from PBMCs. The receptors were gathered from a human donor with aplastic anemia.

The chain carries TRBV20-1 and TRBJ1-3; D not certain. V dropped 7 bases and J dropped 3 bases, with 16 bases sitting between them. This CDR3 has 14 residues. Per germline, CDR1 DFQATT and CDR2 SNEGSKA (reference sequence). DNA for the CDR3: TGCAGTGTTCCTCCGCTGGGTAGTGGAAACACCATATATTTT. Translating it yields CSVPPLGSGNTIYF.

This clonotype has just a few counts. A much larger clone differs from this one at a single base, so this may be a read error. This chain links TRBV4-2 with TRBJ1-1; tentative D call: TRBD1 (5 bases). CDR1 and CDR2 (germline): LGHNA, YNFKEQ. The CDR3 consists of 15 residues. The chain's CDR3 is CASSQSRAANTEALF. The CDR3 nucleotides read TGTGCCAGCAGCCAATCCAGGGCAGCGAACACTGAAGCTCTCTTT.

The rearrangement joins TRBV7-2 to TRBJ1-1; D unclear. V gave up 1 base and J gave up 6 bases, with 9 bases separating them. CDR1 and CDR2 (germline): SGHTA, FQGNSA. This CDR3 spans 13 amino acids. CDR3 protein: CASSLERVSEAFF. CDR3 in DNA: TGTGCCAGCAGCTTAGAAAGGGTATCTGAAGCTTTCTTT.

V usage is TRBV20-1 and J usage is TRBJ2-5, with D unresolved. CDR3 length: 14 amino acids. CDR1 DFQATT and CDR2 SNEGSKA come from the germline V gene (reference sequence). The germline V and J ends were trimmed by 0 bases and 2 bases, with 10 bases remaining between them. The CDR3 DNA follows: TGCAGTGCTAGAGATGAGGCACTGCAAGAGACCCAGTACTTC. Its translation is CSARDEALQETQYF.

This clonotype was seen repeatedly, ten times or more. This chain links TRBV4-1 with TRBJ2-1; no reliable D call. Germline values: CDR1 MGHRA, CDR2 YSYEKL. The CDR3 length is 16 residues. Trimming took off 0 bases at V and 5 bases at J, with 14 bases between the two ends. DNA of the CDR3: TGCGCCAGCAGCCAAGACCGCCCCGCCAGAGACAATGAGCAGTTCTTC. It encodes CASSQDRPARDNEQFF.

V gene TRBV2 combines with J gene TRBJ2-5; D is perhaps TRBD1 or TRBD2 (5 bases each). Germline V lookup: CDR1 SNHLY, CDR2 FYNNEI. The length of the CDR3 is 14 residues. Trimming left V 7 bases short and J 4 bases short, with 16 bases between. The CDR3 coding sequence is TGTGCCAGCAAAGAATGGGACGCGACAGAGACCCAGTACTTC. Its translation: CASKEWDATETQYF.

The V and J genes are TRBV5-5 and TRBJ2-5; TRBD2 matches at 11 bases. Trimming cost V 4 bases and J 5 bases; bases outside gene matches: 10. Germline-derived CDR1 and CDR2 are SGHKS and YYEKEE (reference sequence). This CDR3 contains 16 residues. DNA of the CDR3: TGTGCCAGCAGCCTTACCGGGACTAGCGGCCGGGAGACCCAGTACTTC. This translates into CASSLTGTSGRETQYF. The variable domain in full, with the rest retrieved from reference TRBV5-5 and TRBJ2-5, is DAGVTQSPTHLIKTRGQQVTLRCSPISGHKSVSWYQQVLGQGPQFIFQYYEKEERGRGNFPDRFSARQFPNYSSELNVNALLLGDSALYLCASSLTGTSGRETQYFGPGTRLLVL.

This clonotype was seen just once. The V call is TRBV2, the J call TRBJ2-1; the D gene is possibly TRBD1 (5 bases). Trimming removed 11 bases from V and 4 bases from J, with 15 bases in between. This CDR3 spans 13 amino acids. Germline-derived CDR1 and CDR2 are SNHLY and FYNNEI. The CDR3 nucleotides are TGTGCCGGACAACTTGAACGTTACAATGAGCAGTTCTTC. Amino acids: CAGQLERYNEQFF.

The genes are TRBV24-1 and TRBJ2-7; TRBD1 is a possible D gene (6 bases). The V and J ends lost 9 bases and 7 bases respectively, with 18 bases between them. Germline CDR1 reads KGHDR; CDR2 reads SFDVKD. This CDR3 comprises 13 residues. The CDR3 spells CATGAGALGEQYF. The CDR3 DNA follows: TGTGCCACCGGGGCAGGGGCCCTCGGTGAGCAGTACTTC.

This clonotype has more than one count but fewer than ten. The V and J genes are TRBV2 and TRBJ2-1; no clear D. The V end lost 8 bases, the J end lost 0 bases, and 17 bases lay between the germline ends. CDR1 and CDR2 (germline): SNHLY, FYNNEI. This CDR3 has 16 residues. CDR3 amino acids: CASAIIAQRSYNEQFF. CDR3 nucleotides: TGTGCCAGCGCAATTATCGCCCAACGCTCCTACAATGAGCAGTTCTTC.

V and J are TRBV20-1 and TRBJ2-7; D is unclear. CDR1 DFQATT and CDR2 SNEGSKA come from the germline V gene (reference sequence). V was shortened by 0 bases and J by 0 bases, with 12 bases between the two germline ends. The CDR3 loop spans 15 amino acids. The DNA for the CDR3 is TGCAGTGCTAGAGATCCAGCGAGATACTCCTACGAGCAGTACTTC. Encoded protein: CSARDPARYSYEQYF.

This chain joins TRBV7-3 and TRBJ1-1; D gene ambiguous. The CDR3 is made up of 13 amino acids. Germline V CDR1 and CDR2: SGHTA, FQGTGA. The germline V and J ends were trimmed by 5 bases and 2 bases, with 9 bases remaining between them. The DNA of the CDR3 is TGTGCCAGCAGCCTTTACCAAAACACTGAAGCTTTCTTT. Its translation is CASSLYQNTEAFF.

This clonotype occurred once. This chain connects TRBV12-3 or TRBV12-4 to TRBJ2-2; D not certain. V shed 6 bases and J shed 1 base, with 18 bases lying between them. This CDR3 is 17 amino acids long. For the CDR3, the DNA is TGTGCCAGCAGCCTAAGCAATGACTTACAGAACACCGGGGAGCTGTTTTTT. It translates to CASSLSNDLQNTGELFF.

The rearrangement uses TRBV7-9 and TRBJ2-3; TRBD1 agrees at 8 bases. The CDR3 spans 15 residues. Trimming at V came to 6 bases and at J to 0 bases, leaving 5 bases not matched to a gene. Germline CDR1 and CDR2: SEHNR and FQNEAQ (reference sequence). The CDR3, as DNA: TGTGCCAGCAGTTTCGGGACAGGCAGCACAGATACGCAGTATTTT. Translating it yields CASSFGTGSTDTQYF.